This T cell receptor beta chain was sequenced during a study of T cell responses to AZD1222 COVID-19 vaccine. Trimming removed 0 bases at V and 4 bases at J, with 14 bases between. CDR3 length: 16 amino acids. Germline V CDR1 and CDR2: SGHDT, YYEEEE. Some clones are missing from TCRdb's copy, which holds only in-frame ones; the method was immunoSEQ multiplex PCR. The sample has 140,000 or so clones, about 90% seen once. The sequenced sample was peripheral blood, obtained 28 days after the second dose of the MenACWY control vaccine. The chain combines TRBV5-6 with TRBJ1-3, with D uncertain. This receptor was taken from an adult who received the MenACWY meningococcal vaccine as a control. CDR3 in DNA: TGTGCCAGCAGCTTGGTTGGGCAGTGGGAAGGAAACACCATATATTTT. Amino acid sequence: CASSLVGQWEGNTIYF.